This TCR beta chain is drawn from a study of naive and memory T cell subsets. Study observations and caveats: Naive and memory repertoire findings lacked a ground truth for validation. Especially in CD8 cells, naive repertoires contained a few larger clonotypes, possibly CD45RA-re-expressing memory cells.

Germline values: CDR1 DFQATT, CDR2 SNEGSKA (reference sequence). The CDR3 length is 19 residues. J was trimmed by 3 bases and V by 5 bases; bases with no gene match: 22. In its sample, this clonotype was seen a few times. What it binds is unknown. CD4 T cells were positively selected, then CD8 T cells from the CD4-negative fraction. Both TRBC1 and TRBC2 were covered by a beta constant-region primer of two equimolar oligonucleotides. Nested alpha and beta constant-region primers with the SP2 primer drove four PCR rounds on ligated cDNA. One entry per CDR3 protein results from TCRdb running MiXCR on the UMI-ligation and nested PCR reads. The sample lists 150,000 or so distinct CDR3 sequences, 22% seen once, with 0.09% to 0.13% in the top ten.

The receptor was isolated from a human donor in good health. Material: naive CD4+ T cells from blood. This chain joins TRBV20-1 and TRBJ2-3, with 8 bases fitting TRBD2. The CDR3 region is CSAAGATGGPGFWTDTQYF. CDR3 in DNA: TGCAGTGCTGCCGGAGCAACGGGAGGGCCTGGATTCTGGACAGATACGCAGTATTTT.